The 9 T cell receptor beta chains below all came from one sample that was sequenced in a study of blood T cell repertoires in COVID-19. Produced via immunoSEQ multiplex PCR; TCRdb's table is partial and in-frame only. The table shows about 210,000 clones, with around 81% occurring only once. Sequenced input: PBMCs or T cells enriched from blood (not recorded which). The source is a woman aged 45 to 65 with acute COVID-19.

A single count supports this clone. Other DNA sequences of this sample code for an identical CDR3. This CDR3 is CATSRDRANSPLHF. DNA for the CDR3: TGTGCCACCAGCAGAGACAGGGCGAATTCACCCCTCCACTTT. V is TRBV15 and J is TRBJ1-6, with D perhaps matching TRBD1 (5 bases). CDR3 length: 14 amino acids. Germline-derived CDR1 and CDR2 are LNHNV and YYDKDF (reference sequence). V gave up 0 bases and J gave up 7 bases, with 7 bases separating them.

V is TRBV6-5 and J is TRBJ1-2; 7 bases map to TRBD1. From germline, CDR1 is MNHEY and CDR2 SVGAGI. The CDR3 spans 12 residues. The trim removed 6 bases at V and 7 bases at J, leaving 5 bases unmatched. CDR3 sequence reads: CASRQGTAGYTF. The CDR3 DNA reads as TGTGCCAGCAGGCAGGGGACAGCTGGCTACACCTTC.

The gene calls are TRBV5-1 and TRBJ2-5; D is unresolved. Germline CDR1 SGHRS, CDR2 YFSETQ. The CDR3 is 14 residues long. V was trimmed by 0 bases and J by 2 bases, leaving 8 bases between them. CDR3 sequence: CASSLVGKQETQYF. DNA for the CDR3: TGCGCCAGCAGCTTGGTGGGCAAGCAAGAGACCCAGTACTTC.

CDR3 sequence (DNA): TGTGCCAGCAGCAAAGGACAGGGGGTCGCCGGGGAGCTGTTTTTT. This gives the protein CASSKGQGVAGELFF. V gene TRBV3-1 (or the pseudogene TRBV3-2) combines with J gene TRBJ2-2; 10 bases match TRBD1. Germline loops: CDR1 LGHDT, CDR2 YNNKEL (reference sequence). J gave up 6 bases and V 5 bases, and 6 bases lay outside the gene matches. CDR3 length: 15 residues.

This chain connects TRBV28 to TRBJ1-1; maybe TRBD1 (5 bases). Germline V gene lookup returns CDR1 MDHEN and CDR2 SYDVKM. The CDR3 has 14 residues. V lost 4 bases to trimming and J lost 1 base, with 10 bases between them. DNA for the CDR3: TGTGCCAGCAGTTGGGGGGATACGAACACTGAAGCTTTCTTT. Its translation is CASSWGDTNTEAFF. The full variable domain, with the rest looked up from reference TRBV28 and TRBJ1-1, is DVKVTQSSRYLVKRTGEKVFLECVQDMDHENMFWYRQDPGLGLRLIYFSYDVKMKEKGDIPEGYSVSREKKERFSLILESASTNQTSMYLCASSWGDTNTEAFFGQGTRLTVV.

The chain combines TRBV5-1 with TRBJ1-6; 10 positions match TRBD1. V shed 1 base, J shed 5 bases, and the junction held 9 bases outside the gene matches. The CDR3 runs to 18 residues. Germline assignment: CDR1 SGHRS and CDR2 YFSETQ. The CDR3 bases are TGCGCCAGCAGCTTGACAAGACAGGGGGCCGGGAATAATTCACCCCTCCACTTT. Amino acid sequence: CASSLTRQGAGNNSPLHF.

The chain couples TRBV7-2 to TRBJ2-3, with 12 positions matching TRBD2. The CDR3 spans 19 residues. J lost 0 bases, V lost 1 base, and 8 bases had no gene match. In germline, CDR1 is SGHTA, CDR2 FQGNSA. The CDR3 here is CASSLVVTSGGGSTDTQYF. The CDR3 DNA follows: TGTGCCAGCAGCTTAGTGGTGACTAGCGGGGGCGGGAGCACAGATACGCAGTATTTT.

The chain recombines TRBV19 with TRBJ2-7, with D possibly matching TRBD2 (7 bases). Germline V gene lookup returns CDR1 LNHDA and CDR2 SQIVND (reference sequence). This CDR3 contains 14 residues. V gave up 7 bases and J gave up 5 bases, with 18 bases separating them. The CDR3 spells CASTRGGARDEQYF. The CDR3 coding sequence is TGTGCCAGTACCAGAGGGGGGGCGCGGGACGAGCAGTACTTC.

CDR3 nucleotides: TGTGCCAGCAGAAGCTACAGCACAGATACGCAGTATTTT. Its protein product is CASRSYSTDTQYF. The chain combines TRBV6-5 with TRBJ2-3; D is ambiguous. Trimming stripped 6 bases from V and 0 bases from J, with 7 bases between. Germline V CDR1 and CDR2: MNHEY, SVGAGI. This CDR3 contains 13 residues.